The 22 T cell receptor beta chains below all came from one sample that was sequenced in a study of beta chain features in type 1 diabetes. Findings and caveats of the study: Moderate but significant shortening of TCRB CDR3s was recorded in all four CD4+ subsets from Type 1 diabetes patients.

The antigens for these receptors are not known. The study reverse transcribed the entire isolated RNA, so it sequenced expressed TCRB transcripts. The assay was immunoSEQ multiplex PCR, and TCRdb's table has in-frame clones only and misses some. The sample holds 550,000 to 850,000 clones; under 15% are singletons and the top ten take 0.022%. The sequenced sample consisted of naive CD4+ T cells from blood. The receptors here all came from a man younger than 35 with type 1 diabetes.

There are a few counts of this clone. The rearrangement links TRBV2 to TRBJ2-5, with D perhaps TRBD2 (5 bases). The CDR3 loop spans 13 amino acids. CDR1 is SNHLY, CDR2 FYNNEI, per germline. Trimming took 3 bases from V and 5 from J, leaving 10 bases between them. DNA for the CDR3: TGTGCCAGCAGTGAGCCCTGGAGGGAGACCCAGTACTTC. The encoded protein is CASSEPWRETQYF.

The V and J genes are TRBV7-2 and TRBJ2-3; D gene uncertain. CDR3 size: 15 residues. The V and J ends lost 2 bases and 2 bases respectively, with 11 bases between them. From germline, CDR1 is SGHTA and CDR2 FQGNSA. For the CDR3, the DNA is TGTGCCAGCAGCTTAATGGCGACTTACACAGATACGCAGTATTTT. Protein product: CASSLMATYTDTQYF.

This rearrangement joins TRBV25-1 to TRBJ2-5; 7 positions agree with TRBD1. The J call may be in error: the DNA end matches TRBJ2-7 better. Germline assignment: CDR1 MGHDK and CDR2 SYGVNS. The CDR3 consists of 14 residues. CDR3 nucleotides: TGTGCCAGCAGTGCGTGGGACAGAGGCGACGAGCAGTACTTC. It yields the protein CASSAWDRGDEQYF.

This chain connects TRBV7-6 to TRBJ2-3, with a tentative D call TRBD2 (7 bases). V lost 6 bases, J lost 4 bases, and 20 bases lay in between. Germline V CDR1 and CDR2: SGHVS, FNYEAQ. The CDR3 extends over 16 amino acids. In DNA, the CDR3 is TGTGCCAGCAGTCCGGGCGGCGGGGGCGCTTCAGATACGCAGTATTTT. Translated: CASSPGGGGASDTQYF.

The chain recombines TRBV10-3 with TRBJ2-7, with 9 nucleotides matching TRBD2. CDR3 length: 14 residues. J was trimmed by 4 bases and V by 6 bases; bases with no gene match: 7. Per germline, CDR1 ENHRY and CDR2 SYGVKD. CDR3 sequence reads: CAISLSGGSYEQYF. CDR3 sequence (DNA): TGTGCCATCAGCTTGAGCGGGGGGAGTTACGAGCAGTACTTC.

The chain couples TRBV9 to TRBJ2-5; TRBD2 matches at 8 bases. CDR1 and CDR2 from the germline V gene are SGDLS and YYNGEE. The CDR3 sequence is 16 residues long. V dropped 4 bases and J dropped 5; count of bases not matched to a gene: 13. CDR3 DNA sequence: TGTGCCAGCAGCCCCCGACTAGCGCAAGGGCCGGAGACCCAGTACTTC. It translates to CASSPRLAQGPETQYF.

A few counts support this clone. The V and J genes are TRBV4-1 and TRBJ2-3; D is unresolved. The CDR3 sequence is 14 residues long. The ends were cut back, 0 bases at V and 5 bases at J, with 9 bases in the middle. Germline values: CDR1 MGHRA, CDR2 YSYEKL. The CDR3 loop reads CASSQEVAIDTQYF. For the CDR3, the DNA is TGCGCCAGCAGCCAAGAGGTGGCAATAGATACGCAGTATTTT.

CDR3 DNA: TGTGCCAGTAGTGTTGACAGCCAGCCAATTCGTTTCCAGCATTTT. Protein: CASSVDSQPIRFQHF. The rearrangement uses TRBV19 and TRBJ1-5, with D possibly being TRBD1 (5 bases). CDR1 LNHDA and CDR2 SQIVND come from the germline V gene (reference sequence). The CDR3 spans 15 residues. Trimming removed 5 bases at V and 12 bases at J, with 23 bases between.

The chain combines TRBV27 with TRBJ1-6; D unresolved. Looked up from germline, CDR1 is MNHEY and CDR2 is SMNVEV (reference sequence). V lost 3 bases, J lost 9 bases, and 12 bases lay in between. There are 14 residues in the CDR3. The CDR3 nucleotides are TGTGCCAGCAGTTTGAACAGAAATACTTCACCCCTCCACTTT. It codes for CASSLNRNTSPLHF.

The CDR3: CASRGGTGLWLYNSPLHF. CDR3 coding DNA: TGTGCCAGCAGGGGCGGGACAGGGCTTTGGCTCTATAATTCACCCCTCCACTTT. The rearrangement uses TRBV25-1 and TRBJ1-6; TRBD1 matches 9 bases. This CDR3 contains 18 residues. CDR1 is MGHDK and CDR2 is SYGVNS in the germline V gene. J was trimmed by 3 bases and V by 6 bases; bases with no gene match: 12.

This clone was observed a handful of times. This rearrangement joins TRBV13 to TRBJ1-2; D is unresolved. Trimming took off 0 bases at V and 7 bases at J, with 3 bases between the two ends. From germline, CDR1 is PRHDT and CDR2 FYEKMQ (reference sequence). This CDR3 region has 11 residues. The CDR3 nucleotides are TGTGCCAGCAGCTTAGGAGTTGGCTACACCTTC. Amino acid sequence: CASSLGVGYTF.

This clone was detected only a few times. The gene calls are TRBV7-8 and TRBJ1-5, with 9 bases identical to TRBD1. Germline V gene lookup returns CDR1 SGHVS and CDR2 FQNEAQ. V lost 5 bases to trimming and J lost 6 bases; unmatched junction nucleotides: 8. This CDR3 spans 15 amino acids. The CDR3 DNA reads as TGTGCCAGCAGCCCGGGACAGGGCTCAACTCAGCCCCAGCATTTT. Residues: CASSPGQGSTQPQHF. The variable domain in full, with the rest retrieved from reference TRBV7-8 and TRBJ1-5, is GAGVSQSPRYKVAKRGQDVALRCDPISGHVSLFWYQQALGQGPEFLTYFQNEAQLDKSGLPSDRFFAERPEGSVSTLKIQRTQQEDSAVYLCASSPGQGSTQPQHFGDGTRLSIL.

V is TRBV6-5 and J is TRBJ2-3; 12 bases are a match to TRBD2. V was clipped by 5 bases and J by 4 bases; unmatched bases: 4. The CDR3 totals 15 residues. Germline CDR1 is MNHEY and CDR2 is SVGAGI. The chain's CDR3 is CASSASGGAADTQYF. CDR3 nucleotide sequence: TGTGCCAGCAGTGCTAGCGGGGGGGCCGCAGATACGCAGTATTTT.

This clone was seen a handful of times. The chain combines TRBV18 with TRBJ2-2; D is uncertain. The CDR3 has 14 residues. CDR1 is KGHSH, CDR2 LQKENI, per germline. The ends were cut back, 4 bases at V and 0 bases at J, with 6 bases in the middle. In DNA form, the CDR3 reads TGTGCCAGCTCACTCGACACGAACACCGGGGAGCTGTTTTTT. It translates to CASSLDTNTGELFF.

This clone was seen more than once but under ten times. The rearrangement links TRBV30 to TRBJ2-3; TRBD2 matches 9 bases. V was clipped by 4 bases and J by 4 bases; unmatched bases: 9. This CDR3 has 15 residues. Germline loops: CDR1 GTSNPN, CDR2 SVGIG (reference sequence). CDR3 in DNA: TGTGCCTGGACGTGGGGCGGGGGGGCCGCAGATACGCAGTATTTT. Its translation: CAWTWGGGAADTQYF.

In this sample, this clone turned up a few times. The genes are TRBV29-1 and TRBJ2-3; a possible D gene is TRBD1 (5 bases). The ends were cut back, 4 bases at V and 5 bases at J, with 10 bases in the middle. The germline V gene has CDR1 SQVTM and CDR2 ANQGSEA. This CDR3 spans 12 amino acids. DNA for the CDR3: TGCAGCGTTGGATTCAGGGAAGATACGCAGTATTTT. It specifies CSVGFREDTQYF.

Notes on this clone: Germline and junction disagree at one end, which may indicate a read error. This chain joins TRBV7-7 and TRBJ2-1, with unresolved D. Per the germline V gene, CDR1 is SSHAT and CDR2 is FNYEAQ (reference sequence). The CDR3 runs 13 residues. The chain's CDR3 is CASSLGSTNEQFF. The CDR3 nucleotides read TGTGCTAGCAGCTTAGGTAGCACCAATGAGCAGTTCTTC.

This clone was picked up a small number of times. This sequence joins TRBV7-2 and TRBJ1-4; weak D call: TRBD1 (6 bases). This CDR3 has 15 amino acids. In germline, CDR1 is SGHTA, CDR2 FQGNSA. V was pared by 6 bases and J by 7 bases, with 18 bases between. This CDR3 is CASSSTGIGTEKLFF. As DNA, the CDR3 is TGTGCCAGCAGTTCCACAGGGATAGGAACTGAAAAACTGTTTTTT.

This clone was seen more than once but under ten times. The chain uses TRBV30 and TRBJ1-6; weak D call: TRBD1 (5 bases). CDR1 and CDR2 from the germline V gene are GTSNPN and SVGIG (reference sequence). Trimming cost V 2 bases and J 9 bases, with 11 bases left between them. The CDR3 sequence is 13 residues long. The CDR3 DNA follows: TGTGCCTGGAGTCCGACAGATGGTTCACCCCTCCACTTT. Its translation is CAWSPTDGSPLHF.

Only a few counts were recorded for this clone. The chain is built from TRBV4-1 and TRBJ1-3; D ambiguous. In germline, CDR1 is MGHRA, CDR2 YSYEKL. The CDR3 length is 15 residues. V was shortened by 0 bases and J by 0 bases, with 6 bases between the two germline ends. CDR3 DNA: TGCGCCAGCAGCCAAGATGTAAACTCTGGAAACACCATATATTTT. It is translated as CASSQDVNSGNTIYF.

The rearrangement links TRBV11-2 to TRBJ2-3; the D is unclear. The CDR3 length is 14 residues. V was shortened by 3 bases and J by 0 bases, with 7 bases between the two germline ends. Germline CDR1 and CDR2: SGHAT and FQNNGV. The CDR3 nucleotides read TGTGCCAGCAGCTTGCAGGACAGCACAGATACGCAGTATTTT. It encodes CASSLQDSTDTQYF.

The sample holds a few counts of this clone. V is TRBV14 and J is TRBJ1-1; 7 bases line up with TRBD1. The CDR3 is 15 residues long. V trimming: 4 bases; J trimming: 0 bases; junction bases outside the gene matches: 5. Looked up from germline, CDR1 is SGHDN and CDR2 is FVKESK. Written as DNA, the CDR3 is TGTGCCAGCAGCCGACAGGGTCTTGTGAACACTGAAGCTTTCTTT. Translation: CASSRQGLVNTEAFF.